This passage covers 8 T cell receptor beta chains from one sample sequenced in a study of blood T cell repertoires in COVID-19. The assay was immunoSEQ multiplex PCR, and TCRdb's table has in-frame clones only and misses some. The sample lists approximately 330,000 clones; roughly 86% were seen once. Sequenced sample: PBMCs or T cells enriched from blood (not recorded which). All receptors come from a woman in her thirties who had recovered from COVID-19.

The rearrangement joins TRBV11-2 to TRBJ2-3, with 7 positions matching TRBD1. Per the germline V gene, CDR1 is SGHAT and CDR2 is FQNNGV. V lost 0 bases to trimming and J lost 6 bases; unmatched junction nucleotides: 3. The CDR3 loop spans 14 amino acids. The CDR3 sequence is CASSLEQGLDTQYF. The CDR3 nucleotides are TGTGCCAGCAGCTTAGAACAGGGGTTGGATACGCAGTATTTT.

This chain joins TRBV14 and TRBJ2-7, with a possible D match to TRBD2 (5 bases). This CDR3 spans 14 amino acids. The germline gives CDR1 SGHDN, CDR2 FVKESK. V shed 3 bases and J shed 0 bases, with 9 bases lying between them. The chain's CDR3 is CASSHLDFSYEQYF. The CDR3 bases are TGTGCCAGCAGCCACCTGGACTTCTCCTACGAGCAGTACTTC.

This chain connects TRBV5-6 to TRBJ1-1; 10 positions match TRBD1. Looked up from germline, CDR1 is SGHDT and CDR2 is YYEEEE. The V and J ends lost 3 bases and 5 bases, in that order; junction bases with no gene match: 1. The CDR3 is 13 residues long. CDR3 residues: CASSWDRGTEAFF. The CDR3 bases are TGTGCCAGCAGCTGGGACAGGGGAACTGAAGCTTTCTTT.

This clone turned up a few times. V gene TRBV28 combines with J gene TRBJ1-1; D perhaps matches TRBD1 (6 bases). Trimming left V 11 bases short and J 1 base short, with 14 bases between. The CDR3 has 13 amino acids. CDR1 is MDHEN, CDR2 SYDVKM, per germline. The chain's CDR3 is CASDRQGNTEAFF. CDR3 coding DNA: TGTGCCTCCGACAGGCAGGGGAACACTGAAGCTTTCTTT. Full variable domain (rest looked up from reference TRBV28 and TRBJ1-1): DVKVTQSSRYLVKRTGEKVFLECVQDMDHENMFWYRQDPGLGLRLIYFSYDVKMKEKGDIPEGYSVSREKKERFSLILESASTNQTSMYLCASDRQGNTEAFFGQGTRLTVV.

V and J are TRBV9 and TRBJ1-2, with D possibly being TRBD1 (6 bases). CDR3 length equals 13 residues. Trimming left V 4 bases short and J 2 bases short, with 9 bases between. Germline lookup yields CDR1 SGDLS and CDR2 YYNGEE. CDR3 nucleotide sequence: TGTGCCAGCAGCATAACAGGGAACTATGGCTACACCTTC. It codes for CASSITGNYGYTF.

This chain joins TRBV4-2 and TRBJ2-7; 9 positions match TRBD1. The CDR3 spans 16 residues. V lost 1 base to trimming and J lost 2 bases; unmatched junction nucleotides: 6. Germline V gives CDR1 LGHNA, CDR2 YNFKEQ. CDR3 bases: TGTGCCAGCAGCCAAGGTCTCCGGGACAGGGCCTACGAGCAGTACTTC. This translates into CASSQGLRDRAYEQYF.

The CDR3 sequence: CASSPPTGTRSGNTIYF. The CDR3 DNA reads as TGTGCCAGCTCACCACCGACTGGCACCCGCTCTGGAAACACCATATATTTT. The V and J genes are TRBV18 and TRBJ1-3; D gene unclear. The germline V gene encodes CDR1 KGHSH and CDR2 LQKENI. The V and J ends lost 0 bases and 0 bases respectively, with 12 bases between them. This CDR3 comprises 17 residues.

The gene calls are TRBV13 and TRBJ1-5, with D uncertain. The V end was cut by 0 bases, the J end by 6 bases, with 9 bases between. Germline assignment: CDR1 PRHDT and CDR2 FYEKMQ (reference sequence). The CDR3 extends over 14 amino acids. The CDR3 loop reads CASSLGRPSQPQHF. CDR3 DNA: TGTGCCAGCAGCTTAGGGAGGCCTTCTCAGCCCCAGCATTTT.